This TCR beta chain was documented in a study of regulatory T cells in long-lasting Graves disease. HTBI primers from iRepertoire and Arm-PCR of CDR3 regions yielded the TCR beta libraries. TCRdb re-derived calls from the multiplex PCR reads in MiXCR, one entry per CDR3 protein. The sample contains roughly 360,000 distinct CDR3 sequences, about 11% of which appear only once. The CDR3 is 13 amino acids. Trimming cost V 6 bases and J 3 bases, with 10 bases left between them. This clonotype was seen ten or more times. Its antigen is still unknown. Described time point: newly diagnosed GD, antithyroid drugs for less than 3 months. Scientists built the TCR library using RNA that was extracted from PBMCs. Findings and caveats of the study: The sample size was small, and this may have reduced accuracy.

This sample also appeared in a second study, on T cells in Graves' hyperthyroidism and ophthalmopathy. That study adds: TCR CDR3 regions were first amplified by RT-PCR with HTBI primers. Prediction of ophthalmopathy progression came a median roughly 6.6 months pre-onset.

The sample in question was peripheral blood mononuclear cells (PBMCs), obtained at new diagnosis, from a patient treated with antithyroid drugs. This chain connects TRBV12-3 or TRBV12-4 to TRBJ2-3; a possible D gene is TRBD2 (6 bases). The sequence came from a woman aged 18 to 35 with Graves disease. The CDR3 DNA is TGTGCCAGCAGACGACTAGGGACAGATACGCAGTATTTT. Translating gives CASRRLGTDTQYF.